The 28 T cell receptor beta chains in this list originate from one sample, sequenced in a study of blood T cell repertoires in COVID-19. Measured with immunoSEQ multiplex PCR; TCRdb has only the in-frame clones, and not every one. The sample has roughly 200,000 clones, roughly 82% seen once. The sequencing input was PBMCs or T cells enriched from blood (not recorded which). These receptors originate from a man in his forties or fifties who had recovered from COVID-19.

CDR3 in amino acids: CASRVKTVPAFNEKLFF. CDR3 nucleotides: TGTGCCAGCAGAGTTAAGACAGTCCCTGCCTTCAATGAAAAACTGTTTTTT. This rearrangement joins TRBV28 to TRBJ1-4; maybe TRBD1 (5 bases). V was trimmed by 6 bases and J by 5 bases, leaving 22 bases between them. The CDR3 consists of 17 residues. Germline CDR1 and CDR2: MDHEN and SYDVKM.

The rearrangement uses TRBV4-3 and TRBJ1-4; D is possibly TRBD1 (6 bases). CDR1 and CDR2 (germline): LGHNA, YSLEER. The V and J ends lost 4 bases and 5 bases respectively, with 14 bases between them. This CDR3 spans 15 amino acids. The CDR3 nucleotides are TGCGCCAGCAGCCGCAACAGGGCGAGCAATGAAAAACTGTTTTTT. This codes for CASSRNRASNEKLFF.

The V and J genes are TRBV29-1 and TRBJ2-4, with a possible D match to TRBD2 (6 bases). The CDR3 is 16 residues long. V lost 3 bases to trimming and J lost 8 bases, with 23 bases between them. Germline CDR1 reads SQVTM; CDR2 reads ANQGSEA. CDR3 residues: CSVEVFGALGGDIQYF. CDR3 coding DNA: TGCAGCGTTGAGGTCTTCGGGGCCCTTGGAGGGGACATTCAGTACTTC.

The chain links TRBV18 to TRBJ2-7; TRBD2 aligns across 7 bases. The CDR3 consists of 13 residues. Germline CDR1 reads KGHSH; CDR2 reads LQKENI. Germline trimming cut 3 bases from V and 4 bases from J; bases unmatched to any gene: 3. CDR3 in amino acids: CASSPREGYEQYF. The CDR3, as DNA: TGTGCCAGCTCACCCAGGGAGGGGTACGAGCAGTACTTC.

This clone was observed a few times. The rearrangement joins TRBV2 to TRBJ2-2; a possible D gene is TRBD1 (5 bases). The V gene lost 8 bases and the J gene lost 3 bases, with 10 bases spanning the gap. Germline V gene sequence: CDR1 SNHLY, CDR2 FYNNEI. CDR3 length: 13 residues. CDR3 protein: CASARDYTGELFF. Here the CDR3 DNA reads TGTGCCAGCGCCAGGGATTACACCGGGGAGCTGTTTTTT.

The V gene is TRBV7-8, the J gene TRBJ2-2, with 11 bases aligning to TRBD2. The germline gives CDR1 SGHVS, CDR2 FQNEAQ. J was trimmed by 2 bases and V by 4 bases; bases with no gene match: 3. This CDR3 region has 16 residues. The CDR3 reads CASSSGLAVNTGELFF. The DNA of the CDR3 is TGTGCCAGCAGCTCGGGACTAGCGGTCAACACCGGGGAGCTGTTTTTT.

The V and J genes are TRBV12-3 or TRBV12-4 and TRBJ1-5; D is undetermined. The CDR3 loop spans 13 amino acids. V was clipped by 2 bases and J by 5 bases, with 7 bases between them. CDR3 amino acids: CASSLIEDQPQHF. CDR3 coding DNA: TGTGCCAGCAGTTTAATCGAGGATCAGCCCCAGCATTTT.

The chain links TRBV7-9 to TRBJ1-3, with 8 bases lining up with TRBD1. The germline gives CDR1 SEHNR, CDR2 FQNEAQ (reference sequence). V lost 6 bases, J lost 0 bases, and 10 bases stayed unmatched. The CDR3 spans 17 residues. CDR3 amino acids: CASSPRDRPYSGNTIYF. The CDR3 coding sequence is TGTGCCAGCAGTCCCCGGGACAGGCCCTACTCTGGAAACACCATATATTTT. The full variable domain, rest sourced from reference TRBV7-9 and TRBJ1-3, is DTGVSQNPRHKITKRGQNVTFRCDPISEHNRLYWYRQTLGQGPEFLTYFQNEAQLEKSRLLSDRFSAERPKGSFSTLEIQRTEQGDSAMYLCASSPRDRPYSGNTIYFGEGSWLTVV.

In this sample, this clone turned up once. The V call is TRBV18, the J call TRBJ2-7, with D possibly matching TRBD2 (6 bases). V dropped 3 bases and J dropped 4 bases, with 16 bases sitting between them. Per germline, CDR1 KGHSH and CDR2 LQKENI. The CDR3 is made up of 15 amino acids. The CDR3 region has the DNA TGTGCCAGCTCACCCGGAACGACTAGATTTTACGAGCAGTACGTC. Translating gives CASSPGTTRFYEQYV.

The chain joins TRBV2 to TRBJ2-7; 14 nucleotides agree with TRBD2. CDR3 length: 13 residues. J gave up 5 bases and V 9 bases, and 3 bases lay outside the gene matches. Germline V gene data show CDR1 as SNHLY and CDR2 as FYNNEI. The CDR3 DNA sequence: TGTGCCAGGAGACTAGCGGGAGGGAACGAGCAGTACTTC. It encodes CARRLAGGNEQYF.

This clone was recorded at least ten times. The chain is built from TRBV4-2 and TRBJ2-5; 10 bases fit TRBD1. The V gene end was trimmed by 3 bases and the J gene end by 4 bases; junction bases not matched to a gene: 5. CDR1 and CDR2 (germline): LGHNA, YNFKEQ. This CDR3 has 15 residues. In DNA form, the CDR3 reads TGTGCCAGCAGCCAGTCCCGGGACAGGGGAGAGACCCAGTACTTC. Residues: CASSQSRDRGETQYF.

This rearrangement joins TRBV6-5 to TRBJ1-2; the match to TRBD1 covers 8 bases. This CDR3 comprises 16 residues. The V and J ends lost 4 bases and 2 bases, in that order; junction bases with no gene match: 9. Germline assignment: CDR1 MNHEY and CDR2 SVGAGI. The CDR3 DNA sequence: TGTGCCAGCAGTTTTTCCAGGGCAGGGGGCAACTATGGCTACACCTTC. It encodes CASSFSRAGGNYGYTF.

The J gene is TRBJ1-5, the V gene TRBV10-3; TRBD1 is a possible D gene (6 bases). Trimming pared 4 bases from V and 4 bases from J, leaving 11 bases between. The CDR3 runs to 14 residues. CDR1 and CDR2 (germline): ENHRY, SYGVKD. DNA for the CDR3: TGTGCCATCAGTGGCGGACAGAATAATCAGCCCCAGCATTTT. It is translated as CAISGGQNNQPQHF.

The CDR3 sequence is CAWNGRQGVDTEAFF. CDR3 coding DNA: TGTGCCTGGAATGGACGGCAGGGGGTCGACACTGAAGCTTTCTTT. The chain uses TRBV30 and TRBJ1-1; 7 nucleotides align to TRBD1. Germline CDR1 is GTSNPN and CDR2 is SVGIG (reference sequence). With V trimmed by 4 bases and J by 3 bases, 11 bases remained unmatched. This CDR3 region has 15 residues.

V and J are TRBV28 and TRBJ2-7; D not certain. Trimming took off 6 bases at V and 6 bases at J, with 15 bases between the two ends. The CDR3 sequence is 13 residues long. CDR1 and CDR2 from the germline V gene are MDHEN and SYDVKM. The CDR3 reads CASRQRGLREQYF. In nucleotides, the CDR3 is TGTGCCAGCAGACAACGAGGTTTGCGCGAGCAGTACTTC.

This clone occurred a few times. The gene calls are TRBV5-6 and TRBJ2-5, with TRBD2 matching over 10 bases. Unmatched junction bases numbered 3, after V lost 6 bases and J lost 1 base. Germline-derived CDR1 and CDR2 are SGHDT and YYEEEE. This CDR3 has 14 amino acids. The CDR3 DNA follows: TGTGCCAGCATAAGACTAGCGGGCCAAGAGACCCAGTACTTC. Its translation is CASIRLAGQETQYF.

The V gene is TRBV28, the J gene TRBJ1-1, with 9 bases fitting TRBD1. The junction had 10 bases not matched to a gene; V was cut back by 3 bases and J by 2 bases. Germline CDR1 reads MDHEN; CDR2 reads SYDVKM. CDR3 length: 17 residues. This chain's CDR3 is CASSFGGGGQGNTEAFF. The CDR3 DNA is TGTGCCAGCAGTTTTGGAGGGGGGGGACAGGGTAACACTGAAGCTTTCTTT.

The genes are TRBV7-6 and TRBJ2-1, with TRBD2 identical over 8 bases. There are 16 residues in the CDR3. V was pared by 1 base and J by 9 bases, with 11 bases of the junction left unmatched. Germline assignment: CDR1 SGHVS and CDR2 FNYEAQ. The CDR3 is CASSLGSGRALSEQFF. DNA of the CDR3: TGTGCCAGCAGCTTAGGGTCCGGGAGGGCCCTCAGTGAGCAGTTCTTC. The full variable domain, in which reference TRBV7-6 and TRBJ2-1 provide the parts outside the CDR3, is GAGVSQSPRYKVTKRGQDVALRCDPISGHVSLYWYRQALGQGPEFLTYFNYEAQQDKSGLPNDRFSAERPEGSISTLTIQRTEQRDSAMYRCASSLGSGRALSEQFFGPGTRLTVL.

This clone was found once. The chain joins TRBV7-2 to TRBJ1-1, with 10 bases fitting TRBD1. From germline, CDR1 is SGHTA and CDR2 FQGNSA. J lost 10 bases, V lost 1 base, and 3 bases had no gene match. The CDR3 has 13 residues. The CDR3 region is CASSLGQGATAFF. The CDR3 nucleotides are TGTGCCAGCAGCTTAGGACAGGGGGCAACAGCTTTCTTT.

This clone was observed many times. The chain uses TRBV7-8 and TRBJ2-1, with a tentative D call TRBD1 (7 bases). Germline CDR1 reads SGHVS; CDR2 reads FQNEAQ. Trimming took 4 bases from V and 3 from J, leaving 25 bases between them. This CDR3 spans 19 amino acids. Here the CDR3 DNA reads TGTGCCAGCAGCTCTGGGGCGGCAGGGGGGATGGGACTCTACAATGAGCAGTTCTTC. Residues: CASSSGAAGGMGLYNEQFF.

The CDR3, as DNA: TGTGCCAGCAGTCCCCTGGGACAGGGTAGATTGGGTGACACTGAAGCTTTCTTT. It translates to CASSPLGQGRLGDTEAFF. The chain joins TRBV28 to TRBJ1-1; 9 nucleotides align to TRBD1. This CDR3 contains 18 residues. The V and J ends lost 5 bases and 3 bases, in that order; junction bases with no gene match: 16. Per the germline V gene, CDR1 is MDHEN and CDR2 is SYDVKM.

The chain carries TRBV18 and TRBJ2-3; D call uncertain. The V gene's germline CDR1 is KGHSH and CDR2 LQKENI. The CDR3 has 15 amino acids. The germline V and J ends were trimmed by 2 bases and 5 bases, with 14 bases remaining between them. The chain's CDR3 is CASSPDLVHRDTQYF. CDR3 sequence (DNA): TGTGCCAGCTCACCAGACTTGGTGCATCGAGATACGCAGTATTTT.

The rearrangement joins TRBV14 to TRBJ1-1; 7 nucleotides align to TRBD1. The germline gives CDR1 SGHDN, CDR2 FVKESK. J was trimmed by 6 bases and V by 4 bases; bases with no gene match: 8. The CDR3 spans 14 residues. The CDR3 coding sequence is TGTGCCAGCAGCCGAGGGACAGCCTATTCTGAAGCTTTCTTT. The encoded protein is CASSRGTAYSEAFF.

The table lists this clone with a count of one. J is TRBJ2-7 and V is TRBV6-4, with 7 bases matching TRBD1. The CDR3 contains 19 residues. V shed 5 bases, J shed 0 bases, and the junction held 19 bases outside the gene matches. The germline CDR1 and CDR2 sequences are MRHNA and SNTAGT. This chain's CDR3 is CASSSRSNKRTGVSYEQYV. Here the CDR3 DNA reads TGTGCCAGCAGTTCCCGGTCCAACAAAAGGACAGGTGTCTCCTACGAGCAGTACGTC.

This chain connects TRBV5-4 to TRBJ1-3; 7 bases are a match to TRBD1. The V gene's germline CDR1 is SGHNT and CDR2 YYREEE (reference sequence). The CDR3 spans 14 residues. The ends lost 4 bases at V and 4 bases at J; junction bases unmatched: 5. The CDR3 reads CASSPGTAGNTIYF. CDR3 nucleotide sequence: TGTGCCAGCAGCCCAGGGACAGCAGGAAACACCATATATTTT.

The rearrangement uses TRBV7-2 and TRBJ2-5; the D gene is possibly TRBD1 (6 bases). V was pared by 5 bases and J by 3 bases, with 13 bases between. Germline-derived CDR1 and CDR2 are SGHTA and FQGNSA. This CDR3 has 14 amino acids. CDR3 nucleotides: TGTGCCAGCAGCAGACAGGTAGTTGAAGAGACCCAGTACTTC. It codes for CASSRQVVEETQYF. The complete variable domain, with remaining parts taken from reference TRBV7-2 and TRBJ2-5, reads GAGVSQSPSNKVTEKGKDVELRCDPISGHTALYWYRQSLGQGLEFLIYFQGNSAPDKSGLPSDRFSAERTGGSVSTLTIQRTQQEDSAVYLCASSRQVVEETQYFGPGTRLLVL.

The chain is built from TRBV7-2 and TRBJ1-2; D remains ambiguous. The germline gives CDR1 SGHTA, CDR2 FQGNSA. Trimming left V 1 base short and J 8 bases short, with 14 bases between. The CDR3 runs 14 residues. The CDR3, as DNA: TGTGCCAGCAGCTTAGATGGAGGGAGGCGAGGCTACACCTTC. Its translation: CASSLDGGRRGYTF.

This CDR3 reads CASSRDTAGNTIYF. As DNA, the CDR3 is TGCGCCAGCAGCCGGGACACCGCGGGAAACACCATATATTTT. The chain recombines TRBV5-1 with TRBJ1-3, with D possibly TRBD1 on 6 matching bases. V was pared by 4 bases and J by 4 bases, with 12 bases between. The germline CDR1 and CDR2 sequences are SGHRS and YFSETQ. This CDR3 is built from 14 residues.